The present entry profiles one T cell receptor beta chain with its context. Using immunoSEQ multiplex PCR, the repertoire was profiled, and TCRdb retains in-frame clones only, with some absent. This table holds more than 300,000 clones, approximately 95% found once. These data are taken from a study of shared T cell receptors in the human thymus. V lost 6 bases, J lost 9 bases, and 12 bases lay in between. Looked up from germline, CDR1 is MNHEY and CDR2 is SVGAGI. This CDR3 is built from 12 residues. Sequenced material: thymocytes. The V and J genes are TRBV6-5 and TRBJ2-1; D uncertain. This TCR was sampled from a human donor. CDR3 in DNA: TGTGCCAGCAGCCAGTCGGGCAGTGAGCAGTTCTTC. Its translation: CASSQSGSEQFF.